The 3 T cell receptor beta chains given below trace back to one sample, sequenced in a study of cytomegalovirus exposure and HLA in healthy donors. The PCR employed 60 Vbeta primers together with 13 Jbeta primers. TCRdb's copy holds only in-frame clones and misses some; the assay was immunoSEQ multiplex PCR. This sample yields around 91,000 clones, of which roughly 80% are seen a single time; roughly 4.5% belongs to the top ten. The sequenced sample was PBMCs. All receptors come from a middle-aged woman in good health and CMV-seropositive.

This clone has a single count. The chain employs TRBV29-1 and TRBJ1-1; D gene uncertain. CDR1 and CDR2 from the germline V gene are SQVTM and ANQGSEA. Trimming took off 7 bases at V and 0 bases at J, with 12 bases between the two ends. The CDR3 is 13 residues long. The CDR3 DNA reads as TGCAGCGCCGAGACACCACTGAACACTGAAGCTTTCTTT. Its protein is CSAETPLNTEAFF.

V is TRBV19 and J is TRBJ2-7; possibly TRBD2 for D (6 bases). This CDR3 comprises 15 residues. Trimming cost V 5 bases and J 3 bases, with 17 bases left between them. CDR1 LNHDA and CDR2 SQIVND come from the germline V gene (reference sequence). The CDR3 is CASSSTPGRNYEQYF. In DNA form, the CDR3 reads TGTGCCAGTAGTTCCACTCCCGGGAGAAACTACGAGCAGTACTTC.

Note on this clone: At one end the junction does not follow the germline gene, possibly because of a read error. This chain links TRBV5-1 with TRBJ2-3, with D perhaps TRBD2 (7 bases). Germline V CDR1 and CDR2: SGHRS, YFSETQ. This CDR3 comprises 15 residues. CDR3 nucleotides: TGTGCCAGCAGACCCCGGGGAGGGGGACTAGATACGCAGTATTTT. Translation gives CASRPRGGGLDTQYF.